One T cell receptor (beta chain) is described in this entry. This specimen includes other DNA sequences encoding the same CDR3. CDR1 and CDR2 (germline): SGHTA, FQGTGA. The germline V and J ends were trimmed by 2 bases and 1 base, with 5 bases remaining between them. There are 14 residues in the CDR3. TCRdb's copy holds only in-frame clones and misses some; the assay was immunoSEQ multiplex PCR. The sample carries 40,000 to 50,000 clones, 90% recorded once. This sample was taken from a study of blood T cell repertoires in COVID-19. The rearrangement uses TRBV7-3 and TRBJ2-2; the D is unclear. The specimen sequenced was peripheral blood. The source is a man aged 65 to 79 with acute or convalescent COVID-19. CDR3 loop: CASSLSRNTGELFF. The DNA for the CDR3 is TGTGCCAGCAGCTTATCGCGGAACACCGGGGAGCTGTTTTTT.